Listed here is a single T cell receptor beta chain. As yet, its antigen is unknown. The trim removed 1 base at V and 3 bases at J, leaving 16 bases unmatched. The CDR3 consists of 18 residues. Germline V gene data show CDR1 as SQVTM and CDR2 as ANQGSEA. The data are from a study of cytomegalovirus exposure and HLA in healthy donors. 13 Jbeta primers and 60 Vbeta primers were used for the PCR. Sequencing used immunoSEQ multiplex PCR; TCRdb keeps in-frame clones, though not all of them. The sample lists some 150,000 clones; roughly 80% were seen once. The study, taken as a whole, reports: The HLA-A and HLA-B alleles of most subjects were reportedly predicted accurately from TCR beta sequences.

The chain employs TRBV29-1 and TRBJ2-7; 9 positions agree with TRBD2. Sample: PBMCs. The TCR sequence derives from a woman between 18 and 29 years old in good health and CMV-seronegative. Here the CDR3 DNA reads TGCAGCGTTGAAGTGGTTGGGGGGTCTAGCGGGGAGTACTACGAGCAGTACTTC. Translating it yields CSVEVVGGSSGEYYEQYF.